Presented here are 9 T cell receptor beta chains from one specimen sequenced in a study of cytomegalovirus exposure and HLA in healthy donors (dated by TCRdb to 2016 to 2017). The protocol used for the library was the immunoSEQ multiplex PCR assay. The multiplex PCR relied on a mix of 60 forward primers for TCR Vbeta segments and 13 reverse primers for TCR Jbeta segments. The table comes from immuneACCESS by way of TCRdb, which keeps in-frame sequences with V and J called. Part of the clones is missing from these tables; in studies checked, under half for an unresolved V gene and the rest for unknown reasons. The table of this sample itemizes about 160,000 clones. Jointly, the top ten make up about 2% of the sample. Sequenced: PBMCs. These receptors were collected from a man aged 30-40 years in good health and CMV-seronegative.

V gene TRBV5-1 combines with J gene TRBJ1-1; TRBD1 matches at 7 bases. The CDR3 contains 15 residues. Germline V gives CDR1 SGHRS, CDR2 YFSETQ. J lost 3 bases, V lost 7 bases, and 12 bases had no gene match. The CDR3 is CASGSPGGTHTEAFF. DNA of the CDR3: TGCGCCAGCGGCTCTCCAGGGGGAACCCACACTGAAGCTTTCTTT. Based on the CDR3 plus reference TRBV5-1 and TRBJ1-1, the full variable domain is KAGVTQTPRYLIKTRGQQVTLSCSPISGHRSVSWYQQTPGQGLQFLFEYFSETQRNKGNFPGRFSGRQFSNSRSEMNVSTLELGDSALYLCASGSPGGTHTEAFFGQGTRLTVV.

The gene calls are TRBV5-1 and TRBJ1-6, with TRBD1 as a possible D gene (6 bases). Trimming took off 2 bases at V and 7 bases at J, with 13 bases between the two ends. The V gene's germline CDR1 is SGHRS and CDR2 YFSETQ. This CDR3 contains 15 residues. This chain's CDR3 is CASSLQVRGNSPLHF. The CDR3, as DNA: TGCGCCAGCAGCTTACAGGTGAGGGGGAATTCACCCCTCCACTTT.

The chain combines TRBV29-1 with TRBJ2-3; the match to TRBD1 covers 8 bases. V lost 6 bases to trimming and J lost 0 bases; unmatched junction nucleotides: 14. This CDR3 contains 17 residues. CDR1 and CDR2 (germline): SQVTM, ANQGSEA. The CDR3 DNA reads TGCAGCGTCCCACAGGGGGATTCCGGTTATAGCACAGATACGCAGTATTTT. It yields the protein CSVPQGDSGYSTDTQYF.

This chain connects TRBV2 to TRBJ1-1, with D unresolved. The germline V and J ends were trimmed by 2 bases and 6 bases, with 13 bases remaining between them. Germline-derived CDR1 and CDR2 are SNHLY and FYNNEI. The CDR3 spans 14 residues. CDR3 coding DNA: TGTGCCAGCAGTGAACCGATCGGGATGGCTGAAGCTTTCTTT. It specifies CASSEPIGMAEAFF.

The CDR3 DNA reads as TGTGCCACCATACAGGGGGCAAGGAACTACGAGCAGTACTTC. It is translated as CATIQGARNYEQYF. The chain combines TRBV6-1 with TRBJ2-7; 9 bases are shared with TRBD1. The CDR3 is made up of 14 amino acids. The V gene's germline CDR1 is MNHNS and CDR2 SASEGT. After removal of 10 bases from V and 3 bases from J, the junction contained 10 bases not matched to a gene.

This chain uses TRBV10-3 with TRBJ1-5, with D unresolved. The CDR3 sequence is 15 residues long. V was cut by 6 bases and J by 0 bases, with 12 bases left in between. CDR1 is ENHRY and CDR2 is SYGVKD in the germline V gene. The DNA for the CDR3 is TGTGCCATCAGGGCGGGGAGTCATAGCAATCAGCCCCAGCATTTT. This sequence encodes CAIRAGSHSNQPQHF.

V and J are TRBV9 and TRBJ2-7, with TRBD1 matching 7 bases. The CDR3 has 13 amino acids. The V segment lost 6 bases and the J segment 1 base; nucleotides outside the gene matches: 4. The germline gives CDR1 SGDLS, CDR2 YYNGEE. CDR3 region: CASKGTDSYEQYF. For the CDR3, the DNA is TGTGCCAGCAAAGGGACAGATTCCTACGAGCAGTACTTC.

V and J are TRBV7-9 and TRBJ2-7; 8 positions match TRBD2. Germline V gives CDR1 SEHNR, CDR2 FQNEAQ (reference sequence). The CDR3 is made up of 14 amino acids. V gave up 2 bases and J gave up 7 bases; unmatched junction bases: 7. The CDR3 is CASSLSAGAGEQYF. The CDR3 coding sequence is TGTGCCAGCAGCTTATCAGCGGGAGCAGGAGAGCAGTACTTC.

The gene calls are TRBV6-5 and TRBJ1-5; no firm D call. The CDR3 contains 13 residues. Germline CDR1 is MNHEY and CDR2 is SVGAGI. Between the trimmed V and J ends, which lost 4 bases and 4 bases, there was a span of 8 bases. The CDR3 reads CASSSVWNQPQHF. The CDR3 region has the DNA TGTGCCAGCAGTTCGGTTTGGAATCAGCCCCAGCATTTT.